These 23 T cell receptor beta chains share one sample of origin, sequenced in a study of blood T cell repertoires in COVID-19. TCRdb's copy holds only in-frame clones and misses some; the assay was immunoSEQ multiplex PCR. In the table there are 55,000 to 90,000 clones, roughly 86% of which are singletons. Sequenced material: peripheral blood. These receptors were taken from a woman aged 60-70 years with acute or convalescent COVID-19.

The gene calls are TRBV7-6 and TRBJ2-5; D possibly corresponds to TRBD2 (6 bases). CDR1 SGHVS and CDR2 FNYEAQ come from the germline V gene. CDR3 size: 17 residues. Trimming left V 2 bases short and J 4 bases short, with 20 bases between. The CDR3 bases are TGTGCCAGCAGCTTACCGAACTTAGCGGTTGTGGGAGAGACCCAGTACTTC. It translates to CASSLPNLAVVGETQYF. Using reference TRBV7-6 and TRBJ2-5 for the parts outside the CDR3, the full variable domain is GAGVSQSPRYKVTKRGQDVALRCDPISGHVSLYWYRQALGQGPEFLTYFNYEAQQDKSGLPNDRFSAERPEGSISTLTIQRTEQRDSAMYRCASSLPNLAVVGETQYFGPGTRLLVL.

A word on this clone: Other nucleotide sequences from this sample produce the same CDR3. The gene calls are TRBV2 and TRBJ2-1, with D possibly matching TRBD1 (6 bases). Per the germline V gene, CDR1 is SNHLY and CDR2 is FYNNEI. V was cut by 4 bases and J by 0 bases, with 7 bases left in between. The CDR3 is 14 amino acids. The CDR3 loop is CASSVGGSYNEQFF. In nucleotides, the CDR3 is TGTGCCAGCAGTGTAGGGGGCTCCTACAATGAGCAGTTCTTC. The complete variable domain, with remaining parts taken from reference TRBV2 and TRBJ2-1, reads EPEVTQTPSHQVTQMGQEVILRCVPISNHLYFYWYRQILGQKVEFLVSFYNNEISEKSEIFDDQFSVERPDGSNFTLKIRSTKLEDSAMYFCASSVGGSYNEQFFGPGTRLTVL.

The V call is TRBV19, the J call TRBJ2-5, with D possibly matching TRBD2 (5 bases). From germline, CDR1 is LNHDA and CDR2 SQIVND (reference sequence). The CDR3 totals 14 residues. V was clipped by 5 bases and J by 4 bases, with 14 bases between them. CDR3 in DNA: TGTGCCAGTAGTGAGACGGGATCCACAGAGACCCAGTACTTC. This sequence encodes CASSETGSTETQYF.

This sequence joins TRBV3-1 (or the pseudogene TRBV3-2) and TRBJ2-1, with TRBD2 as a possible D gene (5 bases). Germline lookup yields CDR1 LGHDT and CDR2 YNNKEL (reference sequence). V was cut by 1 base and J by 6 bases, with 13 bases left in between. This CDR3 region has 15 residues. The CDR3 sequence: CASSQVLISGNEQFF. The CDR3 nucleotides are TGTGCCAGCAGCCAAGTTCTTATAAGCGGCAATGAGCAGTTCTTC.

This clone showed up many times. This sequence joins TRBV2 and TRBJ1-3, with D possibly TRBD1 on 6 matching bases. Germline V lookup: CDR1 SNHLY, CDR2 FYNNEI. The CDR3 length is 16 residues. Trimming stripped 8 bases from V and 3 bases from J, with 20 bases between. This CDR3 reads CASSYQQGASGNTIYF. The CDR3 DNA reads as TGTGCCAGCTCTTACCAACAGGGTGCGAGTGGAAACACCATATATTTT.

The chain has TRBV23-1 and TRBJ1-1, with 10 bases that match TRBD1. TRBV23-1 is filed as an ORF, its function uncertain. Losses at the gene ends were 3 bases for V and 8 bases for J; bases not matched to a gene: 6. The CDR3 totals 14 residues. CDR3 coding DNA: TGCGCCAGCAGTCAGAGGGACAGGGGCCTCGAAGCTTTCTTT. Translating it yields CASSQRDRGLEAFF.

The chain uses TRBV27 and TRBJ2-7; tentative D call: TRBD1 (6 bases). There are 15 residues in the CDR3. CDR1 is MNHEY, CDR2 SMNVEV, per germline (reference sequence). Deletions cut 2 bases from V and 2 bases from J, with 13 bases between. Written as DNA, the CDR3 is TGTGCCAGCAGTTTAGGAGTTGGGACACCCTACGAGCAGTACTTC. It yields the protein CASSLGVGTPYEQYF.

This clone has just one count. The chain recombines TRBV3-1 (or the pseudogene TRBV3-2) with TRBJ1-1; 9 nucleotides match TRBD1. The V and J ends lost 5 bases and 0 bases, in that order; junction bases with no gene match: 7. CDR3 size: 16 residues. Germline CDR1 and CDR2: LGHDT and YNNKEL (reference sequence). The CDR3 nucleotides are TGTGCCAGCAGCTCGACAGGGGGGGTCATGAACACTGAAGCTTTCTTT. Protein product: CASSSTGGVMNTEAFF.

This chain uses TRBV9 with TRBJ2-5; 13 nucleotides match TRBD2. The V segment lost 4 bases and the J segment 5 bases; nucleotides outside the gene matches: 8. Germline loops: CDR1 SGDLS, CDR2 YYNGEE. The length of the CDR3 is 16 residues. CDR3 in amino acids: CASSPTSGGAGETQYF. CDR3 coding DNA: TGTGCCAGCAGCCCAACTAGCGGGGGGGCCGGGGAGACCCAGTACTTC. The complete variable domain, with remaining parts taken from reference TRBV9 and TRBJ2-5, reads DSGVTQTPKHLITATGQRVTLRCSPRSGDLSVYWYQQSLDQGLQFLIQYYNGEERAKGNILERFSAQQFPDLHSELNLSSLELGDSALYFCASSPTSGGAGETQYFGPGTRLLVL.

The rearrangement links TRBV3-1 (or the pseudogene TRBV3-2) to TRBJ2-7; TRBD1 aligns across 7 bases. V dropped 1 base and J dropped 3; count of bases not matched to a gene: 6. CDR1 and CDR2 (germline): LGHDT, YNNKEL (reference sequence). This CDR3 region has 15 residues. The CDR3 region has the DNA TGTGCCAGCAGCCAAGTCCCACAGGGGCGCTACGAGCAGTACTTC. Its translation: CASSQVPQGRYEQYF.

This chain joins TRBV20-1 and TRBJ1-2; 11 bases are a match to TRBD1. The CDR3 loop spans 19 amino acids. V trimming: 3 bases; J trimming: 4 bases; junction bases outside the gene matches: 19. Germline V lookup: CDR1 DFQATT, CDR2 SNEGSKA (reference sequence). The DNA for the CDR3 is TGCAGTGCTAGTGTGAGTGGTTGGGGACAGGGGGTCGTGAGCTATGGCTACACCTTC. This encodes CSASVSGWGQGVVSYGYTF.

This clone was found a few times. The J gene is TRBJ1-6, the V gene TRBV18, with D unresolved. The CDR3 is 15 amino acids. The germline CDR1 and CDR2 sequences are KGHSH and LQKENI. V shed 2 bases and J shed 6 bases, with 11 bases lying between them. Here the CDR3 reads CASSPWELANSPLHF. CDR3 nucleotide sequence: TGTGCCAGCTCACCATGGGAGTTGGCTAATTCACCCCTCCACTTT.

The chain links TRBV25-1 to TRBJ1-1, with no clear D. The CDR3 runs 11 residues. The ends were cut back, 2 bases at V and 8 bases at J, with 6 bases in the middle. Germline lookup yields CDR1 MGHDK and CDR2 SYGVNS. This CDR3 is CASSEGLEAFF. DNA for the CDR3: TGTGCCAGCAGTGAAGGGCTGGAAGCTTTCTTT.

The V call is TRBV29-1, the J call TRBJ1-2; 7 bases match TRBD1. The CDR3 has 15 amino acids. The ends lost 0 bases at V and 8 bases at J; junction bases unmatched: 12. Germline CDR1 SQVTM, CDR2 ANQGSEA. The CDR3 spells CSVEDPGRGGRGYTF. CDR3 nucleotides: TGCAGCGTTGAAGATCCCGGGAGAGGGGGCCGAGGCTACACCTTC.

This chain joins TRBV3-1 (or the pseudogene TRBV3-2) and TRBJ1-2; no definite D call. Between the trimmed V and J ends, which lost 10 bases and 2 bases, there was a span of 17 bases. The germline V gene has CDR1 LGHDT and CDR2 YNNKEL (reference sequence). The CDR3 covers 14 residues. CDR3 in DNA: TGTGCCACCGGAGGCGTCGGTCACAACTATGGCTACACCTTC. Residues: CATGGVGHNYGYTF.

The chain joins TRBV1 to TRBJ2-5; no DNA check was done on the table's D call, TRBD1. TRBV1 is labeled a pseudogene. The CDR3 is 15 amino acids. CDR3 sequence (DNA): TGCACCAGCAGCCAAGATTGGGACAGGGAAGAGACCCAGTACTTC. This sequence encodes CTSSQDWDREETQYF.

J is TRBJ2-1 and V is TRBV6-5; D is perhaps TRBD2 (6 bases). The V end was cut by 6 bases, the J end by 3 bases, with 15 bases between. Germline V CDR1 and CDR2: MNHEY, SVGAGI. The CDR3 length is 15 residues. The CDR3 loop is CASSLEGLYYNEQFF. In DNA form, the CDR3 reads TGTGCCAGCAGCCTGGAGGGGTTATACTACAATGAGCAGTTCTTC.

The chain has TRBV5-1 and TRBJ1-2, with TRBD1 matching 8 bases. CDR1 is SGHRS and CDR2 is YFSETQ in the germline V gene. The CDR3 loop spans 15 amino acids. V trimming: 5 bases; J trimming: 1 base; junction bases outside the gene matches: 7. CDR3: CASRRSGGNNYGYTF. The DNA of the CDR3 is TGCGCCAGCAGACGCTCAGGGGGCAATAACTATGGCTACACCTTC.

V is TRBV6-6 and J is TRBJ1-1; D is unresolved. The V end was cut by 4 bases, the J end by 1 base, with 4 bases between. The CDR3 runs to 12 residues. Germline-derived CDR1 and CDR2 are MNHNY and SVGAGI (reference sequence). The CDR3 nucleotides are TGTGCCAGCAGTTGGGCGAACACTGAAGCTTTCTTT. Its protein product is CASSWANTEAFF.

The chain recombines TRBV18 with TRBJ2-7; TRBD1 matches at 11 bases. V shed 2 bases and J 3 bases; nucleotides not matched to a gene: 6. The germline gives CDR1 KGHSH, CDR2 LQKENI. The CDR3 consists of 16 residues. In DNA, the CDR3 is TGTGCCAGCTCACCAAGGATCGGGACAGGGGGCTACGAGCAGTACTTC. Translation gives CASSPRIGTGGYEQYF.

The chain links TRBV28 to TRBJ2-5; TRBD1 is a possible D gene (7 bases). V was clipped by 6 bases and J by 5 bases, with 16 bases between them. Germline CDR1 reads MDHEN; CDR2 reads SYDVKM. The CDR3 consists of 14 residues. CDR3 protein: CASRSQGGGETQYF. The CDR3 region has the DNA TGTGCCAGCAGATCGCAGGGGGGCGGGGAGACCCAGTACTTC. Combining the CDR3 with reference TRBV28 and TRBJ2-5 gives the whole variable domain DVKVTQSSRYLVKRTGEKVFLECVQDMDHENMFWYRQDPGLGLRLIYFSYDVKMKEKGDIPEGYSVSREKKERFSLILESASTNQTSMYLCASRSQGGGETQYFGPGTRLLVL.

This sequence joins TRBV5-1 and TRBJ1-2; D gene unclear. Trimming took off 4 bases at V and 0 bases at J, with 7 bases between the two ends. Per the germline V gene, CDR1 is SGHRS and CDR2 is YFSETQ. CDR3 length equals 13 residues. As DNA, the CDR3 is TGCGCCAGCAGCGATACAGCTAACTATGGCTACACCTTC. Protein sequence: CASSDTANYGYTF. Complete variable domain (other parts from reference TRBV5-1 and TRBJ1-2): KAGVTQTPRYLIKTRGQQVTLSCSPISGHRSVSWYQQTPGQGLQFLFEYFSETQRNKGNFPGRFSGRQFSNSRSEMNVSTLELGDSALYLCASSDTANYGYTFGSGTRLTVV.

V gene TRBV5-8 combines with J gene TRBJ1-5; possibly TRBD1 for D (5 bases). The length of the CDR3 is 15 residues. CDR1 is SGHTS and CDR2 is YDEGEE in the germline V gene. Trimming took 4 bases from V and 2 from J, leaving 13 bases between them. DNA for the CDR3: TGTGCCAGCAGCGGACGAGTAGGGGGCAATCAGCCCCAGCATTTT. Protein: CASSGRVGGNQPQHF.